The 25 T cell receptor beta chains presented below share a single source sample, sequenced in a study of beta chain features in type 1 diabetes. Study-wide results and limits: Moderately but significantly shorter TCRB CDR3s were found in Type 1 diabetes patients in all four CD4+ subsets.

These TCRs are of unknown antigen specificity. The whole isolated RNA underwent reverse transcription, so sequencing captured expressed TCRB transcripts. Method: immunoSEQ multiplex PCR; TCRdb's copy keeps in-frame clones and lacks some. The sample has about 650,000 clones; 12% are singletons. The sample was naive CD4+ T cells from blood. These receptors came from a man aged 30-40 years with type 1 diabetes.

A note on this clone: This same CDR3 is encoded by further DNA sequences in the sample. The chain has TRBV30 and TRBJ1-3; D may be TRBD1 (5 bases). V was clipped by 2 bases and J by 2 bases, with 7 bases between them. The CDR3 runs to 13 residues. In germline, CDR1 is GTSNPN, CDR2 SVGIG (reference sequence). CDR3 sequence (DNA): TGTGCCTGGAGTTCAGGGCCTGGAAACACCATATATTTT. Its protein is CAWSSGPGNTIYF.

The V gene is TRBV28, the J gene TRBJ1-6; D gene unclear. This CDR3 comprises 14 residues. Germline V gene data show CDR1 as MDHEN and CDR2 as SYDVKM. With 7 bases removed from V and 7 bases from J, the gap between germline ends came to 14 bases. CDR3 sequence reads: CASTPWQANSPLHF. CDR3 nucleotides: TGTGCCAGCACCCCATGGCAGGCCAATTCACCCCTCCACTTT. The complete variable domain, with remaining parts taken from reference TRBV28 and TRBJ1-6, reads DVKVTQSSRYLVKRTGEKVFLECVQDMDHENMFWYRQDPGLGLRLIYFSYDVKMKEKGDIPEGYSVSREKKERFSLILESASTNQTSMYLCASTPWQANSPLHFGNGTRLTVT.

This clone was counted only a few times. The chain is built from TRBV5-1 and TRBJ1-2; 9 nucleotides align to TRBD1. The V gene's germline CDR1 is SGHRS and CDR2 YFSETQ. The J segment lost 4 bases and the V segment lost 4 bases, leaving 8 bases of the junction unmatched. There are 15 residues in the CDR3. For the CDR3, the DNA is TGCGCCAGCAGCAGAGGACAGGGGCCCCGCTATGGCTACACCTTC. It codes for CASSRGQGPRYGYTF.

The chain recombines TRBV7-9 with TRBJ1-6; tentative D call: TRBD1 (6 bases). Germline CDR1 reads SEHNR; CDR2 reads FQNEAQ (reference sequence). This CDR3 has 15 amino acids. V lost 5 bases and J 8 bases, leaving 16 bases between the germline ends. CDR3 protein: CASSPAGAKDSPLHF. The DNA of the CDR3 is TGTGCCAGCAGCCCTGCGGGGGCCAAAGATTCACCCCTCCACTTT. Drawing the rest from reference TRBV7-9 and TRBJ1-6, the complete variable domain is DTGVSQNPRHKITKRGQNVTFRCDPISEHNRLYWYRQTLGQGPEFLTYFQNEAQLEKSRLLSDRFSAERPKGSFSTLEIQRTEQGDSAMYLCASSPAGAKDSPLHFGNGTRLTVT.

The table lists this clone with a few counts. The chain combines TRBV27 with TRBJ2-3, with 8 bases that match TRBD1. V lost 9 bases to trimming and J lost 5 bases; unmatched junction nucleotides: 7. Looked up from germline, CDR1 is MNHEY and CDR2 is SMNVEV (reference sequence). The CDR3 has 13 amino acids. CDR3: CASRRGPRDTQYF. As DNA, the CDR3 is TGTGCCAGTCGCAGGGGGCCTAGAGATACGCAGTATTTT.

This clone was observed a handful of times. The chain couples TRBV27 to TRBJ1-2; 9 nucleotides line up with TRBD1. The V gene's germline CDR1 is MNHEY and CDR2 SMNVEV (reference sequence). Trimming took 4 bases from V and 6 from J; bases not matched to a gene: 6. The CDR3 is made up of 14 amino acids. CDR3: CASSYQGQGDGYTF. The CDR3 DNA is TGTGCCAGCAGTTACCAGGGACAGGGAGATGGCTACACCTTC.

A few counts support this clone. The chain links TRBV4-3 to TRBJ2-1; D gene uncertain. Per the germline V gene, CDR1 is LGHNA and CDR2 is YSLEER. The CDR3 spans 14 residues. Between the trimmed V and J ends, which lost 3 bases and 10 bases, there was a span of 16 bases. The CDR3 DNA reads TGCGCCAGCAGCCATCCTGTTGGCAGCCGAGAGCAGTTCTTC. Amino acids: CASSHPVGSREQFF.

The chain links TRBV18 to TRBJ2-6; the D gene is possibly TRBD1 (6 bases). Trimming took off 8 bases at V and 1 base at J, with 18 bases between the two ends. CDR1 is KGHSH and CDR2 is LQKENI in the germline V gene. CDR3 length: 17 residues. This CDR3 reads CASQRPGTGSGANVLTF. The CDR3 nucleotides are TGTGCCAGCCAACGTCCCGGAACAGGGTCTGGGGCCAACGTCCTGACTTTC. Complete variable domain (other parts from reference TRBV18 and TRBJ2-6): NAGVMQNPRHLVRRRGQEARLRCSPMKGHSHVYWYRQLPEEGLKFMVYLQKENIIDESGMPKERFSAEFPKEGPSILRIQQVVRGDSAAYFCASQRPGTGSGANVLTFGAGSRLTVL.

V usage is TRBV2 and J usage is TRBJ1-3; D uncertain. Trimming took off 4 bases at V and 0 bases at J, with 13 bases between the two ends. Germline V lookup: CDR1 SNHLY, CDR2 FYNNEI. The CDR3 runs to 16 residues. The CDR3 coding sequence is TGTGCCAGCAGTGTGGAATTTGTAACCTCTGGAAACACCATATATTTT. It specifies CASSVEFVTSGNTIYF. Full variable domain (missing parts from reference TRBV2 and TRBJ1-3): EPEVTQTPSHQVTQMGQEVILRCVPISNHLYFYWYRQILGQKVEFLVSFYNNEISEKSEIFDDQFSVERPDGSNFTLKIRSTKLEDSAMYFCASSVEFVTSGNTIYFGEGSWLTVV.

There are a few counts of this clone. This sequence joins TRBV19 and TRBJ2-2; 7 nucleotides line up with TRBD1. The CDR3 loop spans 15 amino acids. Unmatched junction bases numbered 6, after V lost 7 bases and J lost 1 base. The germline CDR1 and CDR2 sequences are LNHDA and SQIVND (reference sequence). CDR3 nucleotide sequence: TGTGCCAGTACCGACGGGACAGTGAACACCGGGGAGCTGTTTTTT. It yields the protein CASTDGTVNTGELFF.

CDR3 amino acids: CASSLGHTGQETQYF. The CDR3 DNA follows: TGTGCCAGCAGCTTAGGACACACAGGGCAGGAGACCCAGTACTTC. The chain is built from TRBV7-2 and TRBJ2-5; D is perhaps TRBD1 (6 bases). CDR1 and CDR2 (germline): SGHTA, FQGNSA. CDR3 length: 15 residues. V lost 1 base and J 5 bases, leaving 14 bases between the germline ends.

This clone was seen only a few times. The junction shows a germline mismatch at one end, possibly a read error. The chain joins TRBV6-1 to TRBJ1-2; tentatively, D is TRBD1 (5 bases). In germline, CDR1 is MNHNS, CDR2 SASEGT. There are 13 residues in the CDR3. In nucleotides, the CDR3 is TGTGTCAGCGCCGGAGACCAGGGCTATGGCTACACCTTC. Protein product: CVSAGDQGYGYTF.

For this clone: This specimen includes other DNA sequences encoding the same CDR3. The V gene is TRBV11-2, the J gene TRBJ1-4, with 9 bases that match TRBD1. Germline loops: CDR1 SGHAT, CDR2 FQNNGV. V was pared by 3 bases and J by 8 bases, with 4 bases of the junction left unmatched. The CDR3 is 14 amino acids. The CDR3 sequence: CASSLGQGGEKLFF. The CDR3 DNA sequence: TGTGCCAGCAGCTTGGGACAGGGAGGCGAAAAACTGTTTTTT. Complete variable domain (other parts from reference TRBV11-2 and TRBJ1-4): EAGVAQSPRYKIIEKRQSVAFWCNPISGHATLYWYQQILGQGPKLLIQFQNNGVVDDSQLPKDRFSAERLKGVDSTLKIQPAKLEDSAVYLCASSLGQGGEKLFFGSGTQLSVL.

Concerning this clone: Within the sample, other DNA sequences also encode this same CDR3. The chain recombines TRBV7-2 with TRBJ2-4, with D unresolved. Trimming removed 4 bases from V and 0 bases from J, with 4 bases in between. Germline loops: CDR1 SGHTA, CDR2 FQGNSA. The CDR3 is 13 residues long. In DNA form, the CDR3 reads TGTGCCAGCAGCTCACTAGCCAAAAACATTCAGTACTTC. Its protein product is CASSSLAKNIQYF.

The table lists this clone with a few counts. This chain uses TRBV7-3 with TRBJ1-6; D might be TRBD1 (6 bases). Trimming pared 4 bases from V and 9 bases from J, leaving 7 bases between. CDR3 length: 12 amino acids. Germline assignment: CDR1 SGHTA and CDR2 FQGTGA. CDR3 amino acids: CASSSTGSPLHF. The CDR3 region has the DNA TGTGCCAGCAGCTCGACAGGTTCACCCCTCCACTTT.

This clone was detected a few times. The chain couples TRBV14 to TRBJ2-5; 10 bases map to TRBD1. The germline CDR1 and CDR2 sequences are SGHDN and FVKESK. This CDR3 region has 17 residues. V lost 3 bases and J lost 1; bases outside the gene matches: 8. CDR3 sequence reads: CASSQGDRGAGQETQYF. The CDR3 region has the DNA TGTGCCAGCAGCCAGGGGGACAGGGGAGCCGGCCAAGAGACCCAGTACTTC.

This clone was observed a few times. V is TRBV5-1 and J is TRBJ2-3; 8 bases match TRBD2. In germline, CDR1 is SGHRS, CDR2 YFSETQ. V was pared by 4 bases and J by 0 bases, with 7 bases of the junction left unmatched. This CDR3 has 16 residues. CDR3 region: CASSTLSGASTDTQYF. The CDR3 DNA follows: TGCGCCAGCAGCACGCTTAGCGGGGCTAGCACAGATACGCAGTATTTT.

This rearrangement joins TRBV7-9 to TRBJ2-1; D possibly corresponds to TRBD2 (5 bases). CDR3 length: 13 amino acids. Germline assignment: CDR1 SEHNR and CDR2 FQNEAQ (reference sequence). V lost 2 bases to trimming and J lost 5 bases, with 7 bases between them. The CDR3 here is CASSLIAHNEQFF. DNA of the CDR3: TGTGCCAGCAGCTTAATAGCGCACAATGAGCAGTTCTTC.

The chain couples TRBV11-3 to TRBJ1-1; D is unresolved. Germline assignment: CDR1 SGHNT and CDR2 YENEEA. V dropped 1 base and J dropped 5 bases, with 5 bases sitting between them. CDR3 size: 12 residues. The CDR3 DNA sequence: TGTGCCAGCAGCTTAGCGGGTACTGAAGCTTTCTTT. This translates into CASSLAGTEAFF.

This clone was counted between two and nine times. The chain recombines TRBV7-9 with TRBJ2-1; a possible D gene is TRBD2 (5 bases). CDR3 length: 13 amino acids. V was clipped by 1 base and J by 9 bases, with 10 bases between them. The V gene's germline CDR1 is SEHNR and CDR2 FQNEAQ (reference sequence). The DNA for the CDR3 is TGTGCCAGCAGCTTAGTTCCCGGGGTTGAGCAGTTCTTC. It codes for CASSLVPGVEQFF.

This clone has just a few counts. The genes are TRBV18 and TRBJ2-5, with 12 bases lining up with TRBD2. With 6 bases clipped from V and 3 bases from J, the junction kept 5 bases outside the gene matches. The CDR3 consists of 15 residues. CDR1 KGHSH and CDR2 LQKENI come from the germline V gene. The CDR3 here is CASSQRTSGEETQYF. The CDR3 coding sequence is TGTGCCAGCTCTCAACGGACTAGCGGGGAAGAGACCCAGTACTTC.

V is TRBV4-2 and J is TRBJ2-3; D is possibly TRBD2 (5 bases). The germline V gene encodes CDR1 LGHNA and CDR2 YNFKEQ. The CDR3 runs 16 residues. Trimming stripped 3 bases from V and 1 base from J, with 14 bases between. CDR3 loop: CASSHPNAGGTDTQYF. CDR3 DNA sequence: TGTGCCAGCAGCCATCCCAACGCGGGTGGCACAGATACGCAGTATTTT.

DNA of the CDR3: TGTGCCAGCAGCTCCGGACAGGCCCGGGGGGAGCTGTTTTTT. This translates into CASSSGQARGELFF. The rearrangement joins TRBV28 to TRBJ2-2, with 7 bases identical to TRBD1. Germline CDR1 reads MDHEN; CDR2 reads SYDVKM. The CDR3 runs 14 residues. With V trimmed by 6 bases and J by 8 bases, 9 bases remained unmatched.

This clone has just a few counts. DNA of the CDR3: TGTGCCAGCAGCTTAGTTGGGACACTTGGCTACACCTTC. It encodes CASSLVGTLGYTF. The chain uses TRBV7-9 and TRBJ1-2, with D maybe TRBD1 (6 bases). Germline V gene lookup returns CDR1 SEHNR and CDR2 FQNEAQ (reference sequence). This CDR3 has 13 amino acids. The V gene lost 1 base and the J gene lost 7 bases, with 10 bases spanning the gap.

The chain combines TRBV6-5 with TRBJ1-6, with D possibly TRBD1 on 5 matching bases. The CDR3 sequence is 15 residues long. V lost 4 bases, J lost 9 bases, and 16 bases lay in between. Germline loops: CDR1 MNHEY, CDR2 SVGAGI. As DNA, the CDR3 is TGTGCCAGCAGTTCCAGGGTCCCGGCGGGTTCACCCCTCCACTTT. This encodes CASSSRVPAGSPLHF.